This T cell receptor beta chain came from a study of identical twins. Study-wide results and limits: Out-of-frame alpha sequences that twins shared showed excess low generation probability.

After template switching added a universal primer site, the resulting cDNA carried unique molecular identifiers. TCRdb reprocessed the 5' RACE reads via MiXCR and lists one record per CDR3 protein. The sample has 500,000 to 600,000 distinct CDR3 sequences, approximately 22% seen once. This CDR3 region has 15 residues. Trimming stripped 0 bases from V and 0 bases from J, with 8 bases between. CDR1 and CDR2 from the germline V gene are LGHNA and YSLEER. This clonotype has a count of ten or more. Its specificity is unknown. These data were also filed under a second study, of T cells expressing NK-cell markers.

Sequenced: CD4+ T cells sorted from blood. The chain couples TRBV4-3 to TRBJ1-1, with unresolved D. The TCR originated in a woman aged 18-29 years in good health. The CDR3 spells CASSQDFGLNTEAFF. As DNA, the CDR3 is TGCGCCAGCAGCCAAGATTTCGGCCTGAACACTGAAGCTTTCTTT.